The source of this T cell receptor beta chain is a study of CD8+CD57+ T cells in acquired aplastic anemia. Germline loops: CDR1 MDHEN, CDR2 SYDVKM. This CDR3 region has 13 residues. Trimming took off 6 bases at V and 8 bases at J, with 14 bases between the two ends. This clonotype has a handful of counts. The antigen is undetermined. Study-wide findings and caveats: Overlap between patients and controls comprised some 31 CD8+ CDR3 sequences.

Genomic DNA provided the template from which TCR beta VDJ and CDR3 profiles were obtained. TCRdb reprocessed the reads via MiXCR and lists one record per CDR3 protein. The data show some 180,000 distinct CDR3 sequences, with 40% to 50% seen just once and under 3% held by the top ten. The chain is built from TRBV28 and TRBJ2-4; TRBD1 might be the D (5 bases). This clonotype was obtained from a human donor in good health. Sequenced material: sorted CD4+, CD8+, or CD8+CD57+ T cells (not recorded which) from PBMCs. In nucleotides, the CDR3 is TGTGCCAGCAGGCTCAGGGCGAAGGACATTCAGTACTTC. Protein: CASRLRAKDIQYF.